These T cell receptor beta chains were read from a single sample in a study of shared clonotypes between healthy human individuals. Clones were sequenced by immunoSEQ multiplex PCR, and TCRdb holds only the in-frame ones, with some missing. This sample has millions of clones; about 92% occur once, and the top ten carry more than 0.12%. Sequenced sample: naive CD4+ T cells sorted from blood. All receptors derive from a man aged 18 to 30 in good health. The CDR3 runs from the conserved cysteine through the conserved F or W. A D gene is named only where the DNA matches it firmly.

D gene: TRBD1
J gene: TRBJ1-5
V gene: TRBV19
CDR3 protein: CASSIGGQNNQPQHF
CDR3 DNA: TGTGCCAGTAGTATAGGGGGACAGAACAATCAGCCCCAGCATTTT

D gene: .
J gene: TRBJ2-4
V gene: TRBV10-2
CDR3 protein: CASSESFLVGLGKNIQYF
CDR3 DNA: TGCGCCAGCAGTGAGAGCTTTCTAGTGGGTCTAGGAAAAAACATTCAGTACTTC

D gene: .
J gene: TRBJ1-2
V gene: TRBV10-3
CDR3 protein: CAIRAVDYGYTF
CDR3 DNA: TGTGCCATCAGGGCCGTGGACTATGGCTACACCTTC

D gene: TRBD1
J gene: TRBJ1-2
V gene: TRBV6-6
CDR3 protein: CASSTGQGTAYGYTF
CDR3 DNA: TGTGCCAGCAGTACGGGACAGGGGACGGCTTATGGCTACACCTTC

D gene: .
J gene: TRBJ1-3
V gene: TRBV5-5
CDR3 protein: CASSLEASSGNTIYF
CDR3 DNA: TGTGCCAGCAGCTTGGAGGCCAGCTCTGGAAACACCATATATTTT

D gene: TRBD1
J gene: TRBJ1-6
V gene: TRBV9
CDR3 protein: CASSAQGTGGSYNSPLHF
CDR3 DNA: TGTGCCAGCAGCGCCCAAGGGACAGGGGGTTCCTATAATTCACCCCTCCACTTT

D gene: .
J gene: TRBJ2-7
V gene: TRBV6-6
CDR3 protein: CASSDPQTLWHF
CDR3 DNA: TGTGCCAGCAGTGACCCCCAGACATTGTGGCACTTC

D gene: TRBD2
J gene: TRBJ2-7
V gene: TRBV11-2
CDR3 protein: CASSSSGGPFGYEQYF
CDR3 DNA: TGTGCCAGCAGCTCTAGCGGGGGGCCCTTTGGCTACGAGCAGTACTTC

D gene: TRBD1
J gene: TRBJ2-5
V gene: TRBV5-6
CDR3 protein: CASSFRTTGSETQYF
CDR3 DNA: TGTGCCAGCAGCTTCAGGACGACAGGGAGCGAGACCCAGTACTTC

D gene: .
J gene: TRBJ2-1
V gene: TRBV20-1
CDR3 protein: CSAAGNEQFF
CDR3 DNA: TGCAGTGCGGCCGGAAATGAGCAGTTCTTC